The clone carrying this T cell receptor (beta chain) was recorded many times. The data derive from a study of T cells after yellow fever vaccination. A single record per CDR3 protein comes from TCRdb applying MiXCR to the 5' RACE reads. Of roughly 74,000 distinct CDR3 sequences in the sample, more than 5.5% were seen once. This TCR came from a man younger than 35 who received the YFV17D yellow fever vaccine. Sample: CD8+ T cells sorted from PBMCs, taken about 5 days after the first yellow fever vaccination.

The DNA for the CDR3 is TGTGCCAGCAGACCCAATCAGAACACTGAAGCTTTCTTT. Its translation is CASRPNQNTEAFF. The rearrangement uses TRBV7-9 and TRBJ1-1; D not resolved. The CDR3 loop spans 13 amino acids. In germline, CDR1 is SEHNR, CDR2 FQNEAQ (reference sequence). The ends were cut back, 6 bases at V and 1 base at J, with 9 bases in the middle. The full variable domain, rest sourced from reference TRBV7-9 and TRBJ1-1, is DTGVSQNPRHKITKRGQNVTFRCDPISEHNRLYWYRQTLGQGPEFLTYFQNEAQLEKSRLLSDRFSAERPKGSFSTLEIQRTEQGDSAMYLCASRPNQNTEAFFGQGTRLTVV.